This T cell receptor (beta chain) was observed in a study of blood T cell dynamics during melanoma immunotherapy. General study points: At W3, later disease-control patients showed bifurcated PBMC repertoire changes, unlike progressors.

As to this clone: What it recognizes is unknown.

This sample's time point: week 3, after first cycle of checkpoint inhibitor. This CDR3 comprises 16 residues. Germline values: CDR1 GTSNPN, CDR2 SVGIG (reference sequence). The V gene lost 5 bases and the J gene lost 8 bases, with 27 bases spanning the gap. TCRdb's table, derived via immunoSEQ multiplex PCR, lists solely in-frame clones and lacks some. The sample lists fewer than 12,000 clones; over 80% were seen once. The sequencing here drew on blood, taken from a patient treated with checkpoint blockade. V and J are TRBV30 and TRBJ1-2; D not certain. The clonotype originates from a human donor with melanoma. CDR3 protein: CAWAVPSVTQLRGYTF. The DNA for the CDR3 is TGTGCCTGGGCCGTCCCTTCGGTCACCCAACTCCGAGGCTACACCTTC.